Shown below are 19 T cell receptor beta chains from a single sample sequenced in a study of CD8+ T cells in alopecia areata. Treatment denoted: oral pan-JAK inhibitor, 5-10 mg twice daily. cDNA prepared by RNA extraction and subsequent reverse transcription served as the template for sequencing. Repertoires were generated with immunoSEQ multiplex PCR, while TCRdb's copy carries only in-frame clones and drops some. The sample lists around 110,000 clones, 84% seen once, with roughly 25% in the top ten. Sequences were derived from CD8+ T cells sorted from blood, sampled at week 24, from a patient treated with tofacitinib. The receptors come from a human donor with alopecia areata.

This chain links TRBV6-5 with TRBJ2-1, with D tentatively TRBD2 (6 bases). Trimming took 4 bases from V and 0 from J, leaving 10 bases between them. The CDR3 has 15 amino acids. Germline CDR1 and CDR2: MNHEY and SVGAGI. The DNA for the CDR3 is TGTGCCAGCAGTTCGGGACTGAGCTCCTACAATGAGCAGTTCTTC. Amino acid sequence: CASSSGLSSYNEQFF.

In the case of this clone: No conserved phenylalanine or tryptophan is present at the end of the CDR3, so a read error is the likely explanation. This chain joins TRBV7-9 and TRBJ1-2; D perhaps matches TRBD1 (5 bases). The length of the CDR3 is 15 residues. Germline V gene sequence: CDR1 SEHNR, CDR2 FQNEAQ (reference sequence). The ends were cut back, 2 bases at V and 2 bases at J, with 12 bases in the middle. CDR3 region: CASSLNQGPNYGYTL. The CDR3 DNA is TGTGCCAGCAGCTTAAATCAGGGACCAAACTATGGCTACACCCTC.

This rearrangement joins TRBV10-3 to TRBJ2-7; D possibly corresponds to TRBD1 (6 bases). CDR3 length: 14 amino acids. Per germline, CDR1 ENHRY and CDR2 SYGVKD. V lost 0 bases, J lost 2 bases, and 8 bases lay in between. CDR3 in amino acids: CAISESQGTYEQYF. The CDR3 nucleotides are TGTGCCATCAGTGAGTCGCAGGGGACCTACGAGCAGTACTTC.

This clone showed up just a few times. The chain employs TRBV30 and TRBJ2-3; TRBD2 might be the D (6 bases). The germline V and J ends were trimmed by 5 bases and 4 bases, with 16 bases remaining between them. The CDR3 length is 14 residues. Germline-derived CDR1 and CDR2 are GTSNPN and SVGIG (reference sequence). CDR3 in amino acids: CAWGGSPTSDTQYF. The CDR3 DNA reads TGTGCCTGGGGGGGGAGCCCGACCTCAGATACGCAGTATTTT.

The chain recombines TRBV29-1 with TRBJ2-7; 7 bases map to TRBD2. The ends lost 8 bases at V and 3 bases at J; junction bases unmatched: 10. The CDR3 covers 13 residues. Looked up from germline, CDR1 is SQVTM and CDR2 is ANQGSEA. Here the CDR3 reads CSIRLATNYEQYF. In DNA, the CDR3 is TGCAGCATCCGACTAGCCACTAACTACGAGCAGTACTTC.

The genes are TRBV14 and TRBJ2-3; TRBD2 aligns across 16 bases. Germline CDR1 is SGHDN and CDR2 is FVKESK. The length of the CDR3 is 19 residues. V dropped 4 bases and J dropped 3; count of bases not matched to a gene: 10. In DNA form, the CDR3 reads TGTGCCAGCAGCCCCCTGGCGGGACTAGCGGGGGGGCCGACAGATACGCAGTATTTT. Translating gives CASSPLAGLAGGPTDTQYF.

This clone was seen a single time. The gene calls are TRBV9 and TRBJ2-4; 8 positions agree with TRBD2. Germline-derived CDR1 and CDR2 are SGDLS and YYNGEE. V trimming: 0 bases; J trimming: 7 bases; junction bases outside the gene matches: 9. This CDR3 comprises 16 residues. CDR3 coding DNA: TGTGCCAGCAGCGTAGAGGGACTAGGGGACCGGAACATTCAGTACTTC. Its protein product is CASSVEGLGDRNIQYF.

The chain uses TRBV7-9 and TRBJ2-1; D unclear. Germline values: CDR1 SEHNR, CDR2 FQNEAQ (reference sequence). The CDR3 is 17 residues long. The V gene lost 5 bases and the J gene lost 2 bases, with 19 bases spanning the gap. CDR3 protein: CASSGDAHKGTYNEQFF. In nucleotides, the CDR3 is TGTGCCAGCAGCGGCGACGCCCACAAAGGGACCTACAATGAGCAGTTCTTC.

This clone was picked up a small number of times. The CDR3: CASSFLNQETQYF. The CDR3 DNA is TGTGCCAGCAGCTTTCTGAACCAAGAGACCCAGTACTTC. V usage is TRBV5-6 and J usage is TRBJ2-5; no clear D gene. V was clipped by 2 bases and J by 0 bases, with 5 bases between them. The CDR3 is 13 residues long. Germline V CDR1 and CDR2: SGHDT, YYEEEE.

V usage is TRBV29-1 and J usage is TRBJ1-5; TRBD1 might be the D (6 bases). CDR1 is SQVTM, CDR2 ANQGSEA, per germline. V gave up 6 bases and J gave up 5 bases, with 17 bases separating them. This CDR3 is built from 14 residues. The CDR3 region has the DNA TGCAGCGTGTCCGGGACAATGGGCGATCAGCCCCAGCATTTT. Translated: CSVSGTMGDQPQHF.

The V call is TRBV2, the J call TRBJ2-7; D uncertain. This CDR3 has 15 residues. The germline gives CDR1 SNHLY, CDR2 FYNNEI. The germline V and J ends were trimmed by 0 bases and 0 bases, with 9 bases remaining between them. CDR3 DNA: TGTGCCAGCAGTGAAGCGCCGGGCCTCTCCTACGAGCAGTACTTC. It codes for CASSEAPGLSYEQYF. Full variable domain (missing parts from reference TRBV2 and TRBJ2-7): EPEVTQTPSHQVTQMGQEVILRCVPISNHLYFYWYRQILGQKVEFLVSFYNNEISEKSEIFDDQFSVERPDGSNFTLKIRSTKLEDSAMYFCASSEAPGLSYEQYFGPGTRLTVT.

This chain links TRBV2 with TRBJ2-3, with no clear D. From germline, CDR1 is SNHLY and CDR2 FYNNEI. The CDR3 sequence is 14 residues long. With 3 bases removed from V and 4 bases from J, the gap between germline ends came to 11 bases. Here the CDR3 reads CASSDGLAADTQYF. CDR3 coding DNA: TGTGCCAGCAGTGATGGGTTAGCCGCAGATACGCAGTATTTT.

The genes are TRBV6-5 and TRBJ2-2, with TRBD1 identical over 7 bases. Losses at the gene ends were 5 bases for V and 4 bases for J; bases not matched to a gene: 7. Germline CDR1 MNHEY, CDR2 SVGAGI. The CDR3 extends over 15 amino acids. CDR3 nucleotide sequence: TGTGCCAGCAGTCCCTACAGGGGTTCCACCGGGGAGCTGTTTTTT. Translating it yields CASSPYRGSTGELFF.

The chain is built from TRBV7-8 and TRBJ2-5; tentatively, D is TRBD1 (6 bases). CDR1 is SGHVS and CDR2 is FQNEAQ in the germline V gene. The CDR3 sequence is 14 residues long. The ends were cut back, 3 bases at V and 2 bases at J, with 10 bases in the middle. This chain's CDR3 is CASSFRTVQETQYF. The CDR3 DNA reads as TGTGCCAGCAGCTTCCGGACAGTACAAGAGACCCAGTACTTC. The full variable domain, rest sourced from reference TRBV7-8 and TRBJ2-5, is GAGVSQSPRYKVAKRGQDVALRCDPISGHVSLFWYQQALGQGPEFLTYFQNEAQLDKSGLPSDRFFAERPEGSVSTLKIQRTQQEDSAVYLCASSFRTVQETQYFGPGTRLLVL.

The gene calls are TRBV30 and TRBJ2-7; D is unresolved. This CDR3 region has 14 residues. Trimming took 4 bases from V and 3 from J, leaving 16 bases between them. Germline V gene lookup returns CDR1 GTSNPN and CDR2 SVGIG (reference sequence). CDR3 coding DNA: TGTGCCTGGACAGGTCCCCAGGTCTACTACGAGCAGTACTTC. Its translation: CAWTGPQVYYEQYF.

As for this clone: Different DNA sequences within this sample yield the same CDR3. This chain connects TRBV27 to TRBJ2-1; D is perhaps TRBD2 (6 bases). V was trimmed by 4 bases and J by 8 bases, leaving 6 bases between them. This CDR3 has 11 residues. The germline CDR1 and CDR2 sequences are MNHEY and SMNVEV (reference sequence). This CDR3 is CASSSGDEQFF. Here the CDR3 DNA reads TGTGCCAGCAGTTCGGGGGATGAGCAGTTCTTC.

The chain combines TRBV4-3 with TRBJ2-6; D remains unclear. V lost 2 bases and J lost 4, with 3 bases in between. This CDR3 spans 13 amino acids. Germline loops: CDR1 LGHNA, CDR2 YSLEER. CDR3 DNA: TGCGCCAGCAGCCAATCCGGGGCCAACGTCCTGACTTTC. This sequence encodes CASSQSGANVLTF.

The rearrangement joins TRBV29-1 to TRBJ2-1; D not resolved. Germline assignment: CDR1 SQVTM and CDR2 ANQGSEA. This CDR3 comprises 14 residues. The V and J ends lost 7 bases and 6 bases respectively, with 19 bases between them. The CDR3 nucleotides read TGCAGCGGCTCCTCCGAACTCGGATTCAATGAGCAGTTCTTC. Encoded protein: CSGSSELGFNEQFF.

The rearrangement links TRBV6-1 to TRBJ2-1, with unresolved D. This CDR3 spans 16 amino acids. Germline V CDR1 and CDR2: MNHNS, SASEGT. V was trimmed by 0 bases and J by 2 bases, leaving 11 bases between them. CDR3 in amino acids: CASSEARRVAYNEQFF. The CDR3 nucleotides are TGTGCCAGCAGTGAAGCGAGGCGAGTAGCCTACAATGAGCAGTTCTTC.